This TCR beta chain is drawn from a study of cytomegalovirus exposure and HLA in healthy donors. Background on the study: There were under 130 million unique TCR beta sequences, drawn from about 180 million T cells, in an earlier analysis.

It was with 60 Vbeta and 13 Jbeta primers that the PCR ran. As processed by the authors: Later, tens of millions of unique TCR beta chains were counted in an analysis, and some 9.9 million of them were shared. The method was immunoSEQ multiplex PCR; TCRdb's version includes in-frame clones alone and lacks a portion of them. That table gives V, J and clone size, and the DNA gave D and trimming. The data contain under 200,000 clones, more than 65% of them singletons. This clone was observed a single time. The CDR3 covers 12 residues. The germline V gene encodes CDR1 MDHEN and CDR2 SYDVKM. V was pared by 8 bases and J by 1 base, with 9 bases between.

The TCR originated in a woman in her thirties or forties in good health and CMV-seropositive. The sample was PBMCs. J is TRBJ2-7 and V is TRBV28, with D possibly TRBD2 on 5 matching bases. CDR3 bases: TGTGCCAGCGGTACGGGATCCTACGAGCAGTACTTC. Translation gives CASGTGSYEQYF.